The table lists the clone carrying this T cell receptor (beta chain) with many counts. These data belong to a study of T cells in Graves' hyperthyroidism and ophthalmopathy. Authors of the study amplified TCR beta CDR3 regions from RNA transcripts. In the first-round RT-PCR of the TCR CDR3, the HTBI primer set was used. MiXCR, run by TCRdb on the multiplex PCR reads, gives a single entry per CDR3 protein. This table holds around 400,000 distinct CDR3 sequences, 13% found once. With 2 bases clipped from V and 2 bases from J, the junction kept 7 bases outside the gene matches. The CDR3 spans 16 residues.

The origin of this receptor is a young woman with Graves' hyperthyroidism. The sample was blood. The chain carries TRBV12-3 or TRBV12-4 and TRBJ2-7, with 9 bases aligning to TRBD1. CDR3 sequence: CASSLRGTGRTYEQYF. CDR3 DNA: TGTGCCAGCAGTTTAAGGGGGACAGGGAGGACCTACGAGCAGTACTTC.